The 11 T cell receptor beta chains below were found in one sample sequenced in a study of CD8 T cells in ankylosing spondylitis. TCRdb ran MiXCR on the 5' RACE reads and lists one entry per CDR3 protein. The data show about 92,000 distinct CDR3 sequences, about 9% seen once. The sequencing input was blood, either unsorted or a sorted T cell fraction (not recorded which). These TCRs come from a male donor with ankylosing spondylitis or in good health (not recorded which).

This clonotype was detected many times. Written as DNA, the CDR3 is TGTGCCAGCAGTTACTTGGCGGGATCGACCGGGGTGAATCAGCCCCAGCATTTT. It yields the protein CASSYLAGSTGVNQPQHF. The rearrangement links TRBV6-7 to TRBJ1-5, with D unclear. TRBV6-7 is identified as an open reading frame with a role that is uncertain. The CDR3 covers 18 residues. V lost 1 base and J lost 4, with 20 bases in between.

The chain is built from TRBV29-1 and TRBJ1-4; no clear D. Trimming shortened V by 6 bases and J by 8 bases, and 10 bases separated the two germline ends. The CDR3 extends over 11 amino acids. Germline assignment: CDR1 SQVTM and CDR2 ANQGSEA. The CDR3 DNA is TGCAGCGTCCGAAGTTGGGAAAAACTGTTTTTT. Amino acids: CSVRSWEKLFF.

About this clonotype itself: A much larger clone differs from this one at a single base, so this may be a read error. The chain joins TRBV5-1 to TRBJ2-5; D is uncertain. Trimming shortened V by 7 bases and J by 1 base, and 5 bases separated the two germline ends. The CDR3 sequence is 11 residues long. From germline, CDR1 is SGHRS and CDR2 YFSETQ. CDR3 nucleotide sequence: TGCGCCAGCGTCCGCCAAGAGACCCAGTACTTC. Encoded protein: CASVRQETQYF.

This CDR3 is CASILGVGQPQHF. CDR3 nucleotide sequence: TGTGCCAGCATCTTGGGGGTGGGTCAGCCCCAGCATTTT. The rearrangement links TRBV28 to TRBJ1-5, with a tentative D call TRBD1 (5 bases). CDR3 length equals 13 residues. Deletions cut 7 bases from V and 6 bases from J, with 13 bases between. CDR1 is MDHEN, CDR2 SYDVKM, per germline.

Ten or more counts support this clonotype. CDR3 sequence reads: CATSDWRSTGALGNEQFF. The CDR3 DNA sequence: TGTGCCACCAGTGATTGGCGCTCGACAGGGGCTTTGGGGAATGAGCAGTTCTTC. The chain uses TRBV24-1 and TRBJ2-1, with 8 positions matching TRBD1. Germline values: CDR1 KGHDR, CDR2 SFDVKD. CDR3 length equals 18 residues. Trimming took 2 bases from V and 7 from J; bases not matched to a gene: 15.

This clonotype came up many times. The chain combines TRBV28 with TRBJ1-3; D unresolved. V lost 7 bases, J lost 2 bases, and 9 bases lay in between. The CDR3 loop spans 13 amino acids. In germline, CDR1 is MDHEN, CDR2 SYDVKM. The CDR3 bases are TGTGCCAGCAAGGAAGGCGCTGGAAACACCATATATTTT. Its protein is CASKEGAGNTIYF.

This clonotype has more than one count but fewer than ten. This CDR3 is CASSLVAGNTEAFF. The CDR3, as DNA: TGTGCCAGCAGCTTAGTTGCTGGGAACACTGAAGCTTTCTTT. J is TRBJ1-1 and V is TRBV7-9, with D hard to call. The CDR3 sequence is 14 residues long. Germline V CDR1 and CDR2: SEHNR, FQNEAQ (reference sequence). Trimming left V 1 base short and J 1 base short, with 7 bases between.

This clonotype was seen repeatedly, ten times or more. The genes are TRBV20-1 and TRBJ2-1; D remains ambiguous. The CDR3 is 14 amino acids. V dropped 6 bases and J dropped 0 bases, with 12 bases sitting between them. Germline CDR1 and CDR2: DFQATT and SNEGSKA (reference sequence). CDR3 in DNA: TGCAGTGCCTCGATAGGGTCCTCCTACAATGAGCAGTTCTTC. Translating gives CSASIGSSYNEQFF.

This clonotype was detected many times. The gene calls are TRBV6-1 and TRBJ1-4, with D perhaps TRBD1 (6 bases). The CDR3 is 16 residues long. Per the germline V gene, CDR1 is MNHNS and CDR2 is SASEGT. V dropped 10 bases and J dropped 4 bases, with 22 bases sitting between them. CDR3 coding DNA: TGTGCCACCGCGAAGGGAGGGTTAGGGGGTAATGAAAAACTGTTTTTT. This translates into CATAKGGLGGNEKLFF.

This clonotype was recorded a few times. CDR3 protein: CASSGGTLFGLFADTQYF. The CDR3 region has the DNA TGTGCCAGCAGCGGGGGGACTCTCTTCGGGTTATTTGCGGATACGCAGTATTTT. The gene calls are TRBV5-6 and TRBJ2-3, with a tentative D call TRBD2 (6 bases). The CDR3 is made up of 18 amino acids. From germline, CDR1 is SGHDT and CDR2 YYEEEE. Trimming removed 4 bases from V and 6 bases from J, with 27 bases in between.

In its sample, this clonotype was seen many times. The chain employs TRBV3-1 and TRBJ1-4; D is unresolved. This CDR3 is built from 15 residues. Trimming shortened V by 0 bases and J by 6 bases, and 11 bases separated the two germline ends. Germline CDR1 reads LGHDT; CDR2 reads YNNKEL (reference sequence). The CDR3 here is CASSQERGLDEKLFF. CDR3 in DNA: TGTGCCAGCAGCCAAGAACGAGGGCTCGATGAAAAACTGTTTTTT.